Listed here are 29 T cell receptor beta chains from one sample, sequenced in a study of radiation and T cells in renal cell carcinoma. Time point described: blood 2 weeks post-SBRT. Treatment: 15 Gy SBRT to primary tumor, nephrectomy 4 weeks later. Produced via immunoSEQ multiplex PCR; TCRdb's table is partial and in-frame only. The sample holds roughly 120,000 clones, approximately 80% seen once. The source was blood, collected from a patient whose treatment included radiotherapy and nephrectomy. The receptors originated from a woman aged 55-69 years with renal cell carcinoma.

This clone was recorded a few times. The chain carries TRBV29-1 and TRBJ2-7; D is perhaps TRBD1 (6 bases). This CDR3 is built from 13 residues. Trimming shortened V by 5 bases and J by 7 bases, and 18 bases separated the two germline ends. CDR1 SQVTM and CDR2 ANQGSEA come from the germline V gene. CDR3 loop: CSVRGGVGYEQYF. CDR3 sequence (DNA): TGCAGCGTTAGAGGGGGAGTCGGCTATGAGCAGTACTTC.

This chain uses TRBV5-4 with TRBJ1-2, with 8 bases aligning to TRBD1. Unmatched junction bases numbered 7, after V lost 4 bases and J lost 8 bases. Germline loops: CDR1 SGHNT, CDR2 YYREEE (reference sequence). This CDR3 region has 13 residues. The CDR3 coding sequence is TGTGCCAGCAGCGTGACAGGGGAGGGAGGCTACACCTTC. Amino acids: CASSVTGEGGYTF.

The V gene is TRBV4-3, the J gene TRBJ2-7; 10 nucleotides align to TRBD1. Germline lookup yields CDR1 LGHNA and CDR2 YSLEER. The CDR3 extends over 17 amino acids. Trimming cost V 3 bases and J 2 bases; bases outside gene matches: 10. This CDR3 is CASSHRGQGDRTYEQYF. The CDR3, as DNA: TGCGCCAGCAGCCACCGCGGACAGGGGGACAGGACCTACGAGCAGTACTTC.

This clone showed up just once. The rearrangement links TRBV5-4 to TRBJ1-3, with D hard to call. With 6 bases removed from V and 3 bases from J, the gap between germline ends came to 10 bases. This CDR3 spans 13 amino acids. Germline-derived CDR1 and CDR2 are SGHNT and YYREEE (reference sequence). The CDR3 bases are TGTGCCAGCACCCCCCGGGGTGGAAACACCATATATTTT. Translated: CASTPRGGNTIYF.

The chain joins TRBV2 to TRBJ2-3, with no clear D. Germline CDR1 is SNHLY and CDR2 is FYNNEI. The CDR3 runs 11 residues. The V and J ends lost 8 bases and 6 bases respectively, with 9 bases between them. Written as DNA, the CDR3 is TGTGCCAGCCCAGCTGTCGATACGCAGTATTTT. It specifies CASPAVDTQYF.

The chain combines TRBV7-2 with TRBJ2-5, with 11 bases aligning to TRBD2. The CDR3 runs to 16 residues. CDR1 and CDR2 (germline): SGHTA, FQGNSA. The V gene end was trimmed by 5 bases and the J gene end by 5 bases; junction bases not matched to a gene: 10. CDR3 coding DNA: TGTGCCAGCAGCCCCCGACTAGCGGGGTATGGGGAGACCCAGTACTTC. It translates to CASSPRLAGYGETQYF.

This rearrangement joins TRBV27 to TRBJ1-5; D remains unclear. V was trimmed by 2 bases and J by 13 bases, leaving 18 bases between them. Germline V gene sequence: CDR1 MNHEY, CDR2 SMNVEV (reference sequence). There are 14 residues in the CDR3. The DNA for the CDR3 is TGTGCCAGCAGTTTAGGCGGTATGGACCCACATCAGCATTTT. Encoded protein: CASSLGGMDPHQHF.

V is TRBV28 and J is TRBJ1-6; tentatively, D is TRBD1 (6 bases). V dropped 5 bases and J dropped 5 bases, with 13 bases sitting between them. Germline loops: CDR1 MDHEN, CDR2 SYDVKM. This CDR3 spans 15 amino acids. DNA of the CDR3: TGTGCCAGCAGTCAACAGGGTCCTAATAATTCACCCCTCCACTTT. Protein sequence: CASSQQGPNNSPLHF.

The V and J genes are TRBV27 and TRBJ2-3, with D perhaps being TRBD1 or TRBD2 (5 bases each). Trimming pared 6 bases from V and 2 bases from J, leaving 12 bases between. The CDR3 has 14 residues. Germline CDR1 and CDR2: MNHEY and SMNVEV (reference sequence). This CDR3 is CASSPGPYTDTQYF. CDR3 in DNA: TGTGCCAGCAGCCCGGGGCCTTACACAGATACGCAGTATTTT.

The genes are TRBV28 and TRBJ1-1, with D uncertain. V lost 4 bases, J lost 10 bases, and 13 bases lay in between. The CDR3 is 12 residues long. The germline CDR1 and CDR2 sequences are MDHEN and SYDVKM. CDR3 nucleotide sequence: TGTGCCAGCAGTTCTCACGGGTCTCGAGCTTTCTTT. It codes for CASSSHGSRAFF.

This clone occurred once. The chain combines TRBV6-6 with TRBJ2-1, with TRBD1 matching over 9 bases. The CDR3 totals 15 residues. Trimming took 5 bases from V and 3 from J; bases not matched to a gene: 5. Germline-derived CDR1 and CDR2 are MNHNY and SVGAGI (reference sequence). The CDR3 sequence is CASSKGQGGYNEQFF. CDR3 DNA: TGTGCCAGCAGTAAGGGACAGGGAGGCTACAATGAGCAGTTCTTC.

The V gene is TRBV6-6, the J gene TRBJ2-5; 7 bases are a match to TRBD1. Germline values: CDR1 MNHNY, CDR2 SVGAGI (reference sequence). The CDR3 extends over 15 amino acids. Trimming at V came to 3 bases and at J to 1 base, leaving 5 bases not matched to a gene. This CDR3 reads CASSYVGQSQETQYF. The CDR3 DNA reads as TGTGCCAGCAGTTATGTGGGACAGAGCCAAGAGACCCAGTACTTC.

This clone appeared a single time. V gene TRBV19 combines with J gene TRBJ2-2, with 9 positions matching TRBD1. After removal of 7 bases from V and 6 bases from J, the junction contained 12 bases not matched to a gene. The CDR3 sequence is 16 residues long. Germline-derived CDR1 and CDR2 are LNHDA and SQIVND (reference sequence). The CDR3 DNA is TGTGCCAGTACCCGGACAGGGGAGGTATACGCCGGGGAGCTGTTTTTT. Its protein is CASTRTGEVYAGELFF.

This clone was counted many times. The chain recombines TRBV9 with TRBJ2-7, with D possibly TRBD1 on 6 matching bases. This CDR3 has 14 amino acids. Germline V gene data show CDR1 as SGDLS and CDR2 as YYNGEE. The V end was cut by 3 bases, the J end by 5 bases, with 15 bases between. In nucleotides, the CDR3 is TGTGCCAGCAGCGCCCGACAGGCCACTAACGAGCAGTACTTC. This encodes CASSARQATNEQYF.

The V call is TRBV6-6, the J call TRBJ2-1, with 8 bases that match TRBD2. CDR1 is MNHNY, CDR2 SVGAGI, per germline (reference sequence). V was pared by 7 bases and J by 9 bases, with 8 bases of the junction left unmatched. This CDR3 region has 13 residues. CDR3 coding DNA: TGTGCCAGCATCCTCGATAGCGGGGCTGAGCAGTTCTTC. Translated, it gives CASILDSGAEQFF.

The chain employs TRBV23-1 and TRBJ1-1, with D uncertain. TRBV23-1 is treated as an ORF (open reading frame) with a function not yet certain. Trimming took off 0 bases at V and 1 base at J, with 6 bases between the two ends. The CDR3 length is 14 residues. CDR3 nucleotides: TGCGCCAGCAGTCAATCTGAGGGGAACACTGAAGCTTTCTTT. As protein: CASSQSEGNTEAFF.

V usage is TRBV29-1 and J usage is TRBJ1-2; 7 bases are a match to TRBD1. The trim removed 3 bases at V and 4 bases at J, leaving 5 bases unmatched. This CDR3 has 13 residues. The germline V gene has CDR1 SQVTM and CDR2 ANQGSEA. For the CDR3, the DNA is TGCAGCGTTGAGGACAGGACTACCTATGGCTACACCTTC. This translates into CSVEDRTTYGYTF.

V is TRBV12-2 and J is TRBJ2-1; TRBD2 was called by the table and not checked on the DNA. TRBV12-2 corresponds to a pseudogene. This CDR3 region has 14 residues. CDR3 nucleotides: TGTGCAAGTCGCCCTAGCGGGAGTTGGAATGAGCAGTTCTTC. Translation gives CASRPSGSWNEQFF.

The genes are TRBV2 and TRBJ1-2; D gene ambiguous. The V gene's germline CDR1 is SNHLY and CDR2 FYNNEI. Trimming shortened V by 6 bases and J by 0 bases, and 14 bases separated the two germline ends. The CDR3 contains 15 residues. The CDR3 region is CASSLRYQANYGYTF. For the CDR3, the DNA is TGTGCCAGCAGCCTCAGATATCAAGCTAACTATGGCTACACCTTC.

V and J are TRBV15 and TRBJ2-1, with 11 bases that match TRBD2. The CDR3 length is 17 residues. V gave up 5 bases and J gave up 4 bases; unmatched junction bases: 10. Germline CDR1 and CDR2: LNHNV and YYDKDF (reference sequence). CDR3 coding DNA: TGTGCCACCAGCGGGGGACTAGCGGCCCTTCCTTACAATGAGCAGTTCTTC. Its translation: CATSGGLAALPYNEQFF.

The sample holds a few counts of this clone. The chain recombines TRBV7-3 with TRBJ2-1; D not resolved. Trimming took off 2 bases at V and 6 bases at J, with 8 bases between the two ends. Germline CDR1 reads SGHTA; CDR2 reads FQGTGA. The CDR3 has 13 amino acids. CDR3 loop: CASSLGQANEQFF. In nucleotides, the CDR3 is TGTGCCAGCAGCTTAGGCCAGGCCAATGAGCAGTTCTTC. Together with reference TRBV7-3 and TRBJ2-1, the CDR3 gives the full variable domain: GAGVSQTPSNKVTEKGKYVELRCDPISGHTALYWYRQSLGQGPEFLIYFQGTGAADDSGLPNDRFFAVRPEGSVSTLKIQRTERGDSAVYLCASSLGQANEQFFGPGTRLTVL.

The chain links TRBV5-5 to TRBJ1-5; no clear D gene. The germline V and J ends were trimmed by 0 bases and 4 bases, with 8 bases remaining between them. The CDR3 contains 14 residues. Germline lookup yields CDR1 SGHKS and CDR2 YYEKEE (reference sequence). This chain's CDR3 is CASSLVESNQPQHF. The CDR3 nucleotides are TGTGCCAGCAGCTTGGTGGAGTCTAATCAGCCCCAGCATTTT.

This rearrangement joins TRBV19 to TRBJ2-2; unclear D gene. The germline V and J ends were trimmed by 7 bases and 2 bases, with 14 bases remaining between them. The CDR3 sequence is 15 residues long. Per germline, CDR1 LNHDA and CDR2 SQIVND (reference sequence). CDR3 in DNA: TGTGCCAGTACCCCACCCCCAGAAAACACCGGGGAGCTGTTTTTT. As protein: CASTPPPENTGELFF.

This chain's CDR3 is CSAGDSDQPQHF. The CDR3 DNA sequence: TGCAGCGCAGGGGATTCCGATCAGCCCCAGCATTTT. The chain couples TRBV29-1 to TRBJ1-5; the D gene is possibly TRBD1 (6 bases). Per the germline V gene, CDR1 is SQVTM and CDR2 is ANQGSEA. The CDR3 runs to 12 residues. Trimming took 7 bases from V and 5 from J, leaving 12 bases between them.

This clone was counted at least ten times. CDR3: CASSLVVRGHTEAFF. In DNA, the CDR3 is TGTGCCAGCAGCTTAGTGGTTAGGGGGCACACTGAAGCTTTCTTT. The chain combines TRBV11-2 with TRBJ1-1; the match to TRBD1 covers 7 bases. The junction had 5 bases not matched to a gene; V was cut back by 1 base and J by 3 bases. CDR1 and CDR2 from the germline V gene are SGHAT and FQNNGV. This CDR3 comprises 15 residues.

The chain's CDR3 is CASSVQGQNTEAFF. The CDR3 nucleotides are TGTGCCAGCAGTGTACAGGGACAGAACACTGAAGCTTTCTTT. The V and J genes are TRBV6-1 and TRBJ1-1; TRBD1 is a possible D gene (6 bases). This CDR3 has 14 residues. Germline CDR1 and CDR2: MNHNS and SASEGT. Between the trimmed V and J ends, which lost 4 bases and 1 base, there was a span of 10 bases.

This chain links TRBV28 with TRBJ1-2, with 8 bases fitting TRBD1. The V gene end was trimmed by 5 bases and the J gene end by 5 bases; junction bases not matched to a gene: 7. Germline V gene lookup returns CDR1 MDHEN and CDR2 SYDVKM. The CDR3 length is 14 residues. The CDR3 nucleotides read TGTGCCAGCAGTACCGGGACAGGACTATATGGCTACACCTTC. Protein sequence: CASSTGTGLYGYTF.

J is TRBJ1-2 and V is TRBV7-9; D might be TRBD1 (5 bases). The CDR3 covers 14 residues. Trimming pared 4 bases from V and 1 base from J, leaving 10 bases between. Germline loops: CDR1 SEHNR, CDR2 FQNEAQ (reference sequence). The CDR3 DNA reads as TGTGCCAGCAGCTCCGCAGGGAATAACTATGGCTACACCTTC. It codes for CASSSAGNNYGYTF.

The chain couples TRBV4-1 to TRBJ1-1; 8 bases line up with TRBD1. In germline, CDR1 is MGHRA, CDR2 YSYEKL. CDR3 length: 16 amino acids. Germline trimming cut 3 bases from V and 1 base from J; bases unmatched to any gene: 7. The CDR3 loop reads CASSQSLGTGNTEAFF. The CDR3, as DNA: TGCGCCAGCAGCCAGTCTCTTGGGACAGGGAACACTGAAGCTTTCTTT.